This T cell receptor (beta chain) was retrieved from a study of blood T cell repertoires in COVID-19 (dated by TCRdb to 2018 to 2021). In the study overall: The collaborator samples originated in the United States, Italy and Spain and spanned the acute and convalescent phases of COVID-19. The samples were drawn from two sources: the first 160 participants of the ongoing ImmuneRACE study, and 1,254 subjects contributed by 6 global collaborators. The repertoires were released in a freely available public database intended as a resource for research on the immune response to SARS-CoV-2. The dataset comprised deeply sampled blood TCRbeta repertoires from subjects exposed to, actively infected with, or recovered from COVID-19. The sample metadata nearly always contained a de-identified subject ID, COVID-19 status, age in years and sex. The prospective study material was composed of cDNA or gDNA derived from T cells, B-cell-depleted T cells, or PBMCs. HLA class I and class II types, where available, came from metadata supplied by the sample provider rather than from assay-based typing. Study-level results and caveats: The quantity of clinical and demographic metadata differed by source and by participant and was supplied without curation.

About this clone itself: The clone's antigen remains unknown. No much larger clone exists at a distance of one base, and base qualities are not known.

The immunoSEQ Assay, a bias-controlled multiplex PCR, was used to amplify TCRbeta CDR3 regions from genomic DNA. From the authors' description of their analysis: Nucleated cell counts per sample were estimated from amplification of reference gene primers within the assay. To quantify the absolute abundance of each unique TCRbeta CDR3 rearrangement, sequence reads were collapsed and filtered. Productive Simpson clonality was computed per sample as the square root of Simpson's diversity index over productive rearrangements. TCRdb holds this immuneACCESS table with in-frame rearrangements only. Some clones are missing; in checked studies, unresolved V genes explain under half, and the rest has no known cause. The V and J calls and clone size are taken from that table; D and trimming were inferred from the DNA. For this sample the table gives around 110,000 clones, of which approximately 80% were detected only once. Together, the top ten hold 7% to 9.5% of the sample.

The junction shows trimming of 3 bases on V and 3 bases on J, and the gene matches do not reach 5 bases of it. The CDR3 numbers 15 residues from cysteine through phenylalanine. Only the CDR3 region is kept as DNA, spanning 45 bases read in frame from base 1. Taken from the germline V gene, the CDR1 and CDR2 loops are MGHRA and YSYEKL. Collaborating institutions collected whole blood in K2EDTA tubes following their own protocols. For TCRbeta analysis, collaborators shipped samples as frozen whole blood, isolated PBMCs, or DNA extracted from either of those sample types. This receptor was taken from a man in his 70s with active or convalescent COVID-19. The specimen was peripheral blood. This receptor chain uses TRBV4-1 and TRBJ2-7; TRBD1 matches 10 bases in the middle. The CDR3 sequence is CASSHPGTGVYEQYF. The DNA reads TGCGCCAGCAGCCATCCCGGGACAGGGGTCTACGAGCAGTACTTC.